The clone carrying this T cell receptor beta chain appeared many times. RNA transcripts served as the template for amplifying TCR beta CDR3 regions. The HTBI primer set was used in a first-round RT-PCR of the TCR CDR3. TCRdb used MiXCR to reprocess the multiplex PCR reads, holding one entry per CDR3 protein. The table includes about 320,000 distinct CDR3 sequences, roughly 17% detected once. Germline loops: CDR1 DFQATT, CDR2 SNEGSKA (reference sequence). Trimming removed 6 bases from V and 7 bases from J, with 28 bases in between. The CDR3 loop spans 17 amino acids. The sample is drawn from a study of T cells in Graves' hyperthyroidism and ophthalmopathy.

The sequencing input was blood. This receptor was obtained from a man younger than 40 with Graves' hyperthyroidism. The genes are TRBV20-1 and TRBJ2-1, with a weak D call TRBD1 (5 bases). In DNA, the CDR3 is TGCAGTGCAGCGCGTGGTTTGCGGACATATTGGAGTAATGAGCAGTTCTTC. Protein product: CSAARGLRTYWSNEQFF.